The source of this T cell receptor beta chain is a study of blood T cell repertoires in COVID-19. Across the study: The United States, Italy and Spain were the sources of the acute and convalescent COVID-19 samples. Sources were T cells, B-cell-depleted T cells, or PBMCs; the material itself was cDNA or gDNA.

With V trimmed by 6 bases and J by 2 bases, 18 bases remained unmatched. Germline lookup yields CDR1 LNHDA and CDR2 SQIVND (reference sequence). The CDR3 extends over 19 amino acids. In the study's own analysis: For nucleated cells, counts were estimated from reference gene primer amplification. Sequencing used immunoSEQ multiplex PCR; TCRdb keeps in-frame clones, though not all of them. Clone size and the V and J calls come from that table; the DNA yielded D and trimming. The sample consists of 200,000 to 250,000 clones, roughly 86% of them appearing once. The receptor comes from a woman in her twenties or thirties who had recovered from COVID-19. The rearrangement links TRBV19 to TRBJ1-3, with 8 nucleotides matching TRBD1. The sequencing sample was made of peripheral blood. The CDR3 loop is CASRNPPGQAAGAGNTIYF. The CDR3 region has the DNA TGTGCCAGTAGAAACCCCCCGGGACAGGCAGCTGGCGCTGGAAACACCATATATTTT.